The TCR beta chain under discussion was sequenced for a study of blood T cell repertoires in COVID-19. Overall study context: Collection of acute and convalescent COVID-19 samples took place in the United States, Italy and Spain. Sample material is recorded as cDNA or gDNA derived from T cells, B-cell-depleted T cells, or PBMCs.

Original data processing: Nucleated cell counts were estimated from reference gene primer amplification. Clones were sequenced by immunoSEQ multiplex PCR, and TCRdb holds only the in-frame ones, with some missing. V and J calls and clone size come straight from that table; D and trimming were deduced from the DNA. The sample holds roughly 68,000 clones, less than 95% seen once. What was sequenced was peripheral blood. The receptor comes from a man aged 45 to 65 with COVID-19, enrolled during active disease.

For the CDR3, the DNA is TGTGCCAGCATCCTAGGGGAGAACACTGAAGCTTTCTTT. This gives the protein CASILGENTEAFF. V gene TRBV6-6 combines with J gene TRBJ1-1; perhaps TRBD1 as D (5 bases). Trimming took 7 bases from V and 1 from J, leaving 10 bases between them. The CDR3 is 13 residues long. CDR1 is MNHNY and CDR2 is SVGAGI in the germline V gene (reference sequence).